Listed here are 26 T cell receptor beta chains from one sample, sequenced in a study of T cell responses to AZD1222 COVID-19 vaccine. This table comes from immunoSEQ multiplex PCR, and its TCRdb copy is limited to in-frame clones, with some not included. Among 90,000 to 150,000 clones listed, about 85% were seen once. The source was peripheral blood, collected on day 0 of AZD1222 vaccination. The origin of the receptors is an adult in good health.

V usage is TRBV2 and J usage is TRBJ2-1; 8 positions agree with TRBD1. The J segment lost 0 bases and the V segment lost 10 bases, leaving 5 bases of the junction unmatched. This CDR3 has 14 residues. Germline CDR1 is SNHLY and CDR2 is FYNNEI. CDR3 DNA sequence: TGTGCCACCAGGGGGCGGAGCTCCTACAATGAGCAGTTCTTC. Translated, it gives CATRGRSSYNEQFF.

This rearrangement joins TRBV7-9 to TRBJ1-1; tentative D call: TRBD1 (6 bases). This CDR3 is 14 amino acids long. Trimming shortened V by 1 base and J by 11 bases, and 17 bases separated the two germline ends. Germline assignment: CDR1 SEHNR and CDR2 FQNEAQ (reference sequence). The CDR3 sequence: CASSLGGAATDAFF. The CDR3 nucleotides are TGTGCCAGCAGCTTAGGGGGGGCCGCAACGGATGCTTTCTTT.

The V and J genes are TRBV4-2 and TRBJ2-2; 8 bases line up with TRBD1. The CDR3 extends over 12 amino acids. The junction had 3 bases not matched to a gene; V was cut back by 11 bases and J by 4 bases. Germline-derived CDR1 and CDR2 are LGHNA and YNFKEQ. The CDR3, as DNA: TGTGCCGCCAGGGGGCCCACCGGGGAGCTGTTTTTT. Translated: CAARGPTGELFF.

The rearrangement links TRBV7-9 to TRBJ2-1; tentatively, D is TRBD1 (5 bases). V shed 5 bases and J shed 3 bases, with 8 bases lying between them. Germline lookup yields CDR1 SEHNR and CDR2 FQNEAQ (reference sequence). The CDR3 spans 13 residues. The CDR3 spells CASSVRGYNEQFF. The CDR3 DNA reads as TGTGCCAGCAGCGTTAGGGGCTACAATGAGCAGTTCTTC.

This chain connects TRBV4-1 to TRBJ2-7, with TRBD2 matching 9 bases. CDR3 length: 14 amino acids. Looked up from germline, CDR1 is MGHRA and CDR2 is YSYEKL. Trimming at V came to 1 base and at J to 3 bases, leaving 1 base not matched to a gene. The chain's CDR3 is CASSQGSGSYEQYF. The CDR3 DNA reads TGCGCCAGCAGCCAAGGTAGCGGGAGCTACGAGCAGTACTTC.

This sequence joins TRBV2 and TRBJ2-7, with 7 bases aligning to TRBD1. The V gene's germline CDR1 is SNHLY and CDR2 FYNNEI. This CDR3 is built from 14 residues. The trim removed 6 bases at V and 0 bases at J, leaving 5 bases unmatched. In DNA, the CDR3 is TGTGCCAGCAGAGAACAGGGGCCCTCCTACGAGCAGTACTTC. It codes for CASREQGPSYEQYF.

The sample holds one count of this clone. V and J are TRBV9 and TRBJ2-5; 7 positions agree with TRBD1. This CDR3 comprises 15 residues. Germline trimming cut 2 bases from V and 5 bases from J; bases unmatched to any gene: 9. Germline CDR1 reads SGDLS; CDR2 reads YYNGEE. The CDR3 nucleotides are TGTGCCAGCAGCGTGGACTCAGGGGGATGGGAGACCCAGTACTTC. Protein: CASSVDSGGWETQYF.

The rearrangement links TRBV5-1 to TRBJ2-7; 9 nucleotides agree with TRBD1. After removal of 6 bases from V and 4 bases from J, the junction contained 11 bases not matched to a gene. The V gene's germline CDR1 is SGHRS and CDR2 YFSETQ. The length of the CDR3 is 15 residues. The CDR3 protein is CASTPTGTGSYEQYF. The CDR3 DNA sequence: TGCGCCAGCACCCCCACGGGGACAGGGTCGTACGAGCAGTACTTC.

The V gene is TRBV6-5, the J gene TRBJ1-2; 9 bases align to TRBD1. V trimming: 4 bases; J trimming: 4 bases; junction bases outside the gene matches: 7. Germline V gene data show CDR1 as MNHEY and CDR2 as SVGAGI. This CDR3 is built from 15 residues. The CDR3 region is CASSSLTGGTYGYTF. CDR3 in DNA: TGTGCCAGCAGTTCCCTGACAGGGGGGACCTATGGCTACACCTTC.

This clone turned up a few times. CDR3 sequence (DNA): TGTGCCAGCAGCTCGGGGACTAACCCCATAGAGACCCAGTACTTC. Translation: CASSSGTNPIETQYF. This sequence joins TRBV5-4 and TRBJ2-5, with 7 nucleotides matching TRBD2. V gave up 3 bases and J gave up 4 bases; unmatched junction bases: 9. The CDR3 length is 15 residues. CDR1 is SGHNT and CDR2 is YYREEE in the germline V gene (reference sequence).

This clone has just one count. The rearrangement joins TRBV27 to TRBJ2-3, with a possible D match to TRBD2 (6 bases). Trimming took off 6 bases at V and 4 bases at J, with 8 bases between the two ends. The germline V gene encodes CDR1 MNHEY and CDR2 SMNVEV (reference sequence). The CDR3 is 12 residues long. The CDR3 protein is CASRGLADTQYF. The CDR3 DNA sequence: TGTGCCAGCAGGGGACTCGCAGATACGCAGTATTTT.

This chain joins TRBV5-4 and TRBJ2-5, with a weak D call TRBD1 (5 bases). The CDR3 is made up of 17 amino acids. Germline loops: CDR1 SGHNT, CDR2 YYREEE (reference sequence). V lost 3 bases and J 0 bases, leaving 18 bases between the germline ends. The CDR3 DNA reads TGTGCCAGCAGCTCCTCCCCCCTAGGGGCGTACCAAGAGACCCAGTACTTC. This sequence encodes CASSSSPLGAYQETQYF.

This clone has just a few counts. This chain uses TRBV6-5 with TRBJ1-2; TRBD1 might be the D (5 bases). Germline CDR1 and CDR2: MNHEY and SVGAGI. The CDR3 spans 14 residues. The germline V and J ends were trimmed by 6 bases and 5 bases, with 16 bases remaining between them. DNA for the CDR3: TGTGCCAGCAGCCCCGGGGGGGGGTGGTATGGCTACACCTTC. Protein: CASSPGGGWYGYTF.

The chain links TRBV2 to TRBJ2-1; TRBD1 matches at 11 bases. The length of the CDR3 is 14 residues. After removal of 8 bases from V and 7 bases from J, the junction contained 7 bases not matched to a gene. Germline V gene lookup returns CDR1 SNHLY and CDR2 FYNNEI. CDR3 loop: CASGRDRGGNEQFF. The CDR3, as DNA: TGTGCCAGCGGTCGGGACAGGGGGGGAAATGAGCAGTTCTTC.

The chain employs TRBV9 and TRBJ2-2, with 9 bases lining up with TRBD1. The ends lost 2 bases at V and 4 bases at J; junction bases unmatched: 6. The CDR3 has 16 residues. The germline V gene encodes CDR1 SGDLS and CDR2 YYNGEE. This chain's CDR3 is CASSVLDRGSTGELFF. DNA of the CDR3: TGTGCCAGCAGCGTCCTGGACAGGGGCAGCACCGGGGAGCTGTTTTTT.

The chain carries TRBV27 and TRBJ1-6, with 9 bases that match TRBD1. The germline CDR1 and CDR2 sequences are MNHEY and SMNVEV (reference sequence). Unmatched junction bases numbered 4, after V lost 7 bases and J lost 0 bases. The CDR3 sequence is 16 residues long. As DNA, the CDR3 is TGTGCCAGCACGGGGGGACAGGGCTCCTATAATTCACCCCTCCACTTT. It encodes CASTGGQGSYNSPLHF.

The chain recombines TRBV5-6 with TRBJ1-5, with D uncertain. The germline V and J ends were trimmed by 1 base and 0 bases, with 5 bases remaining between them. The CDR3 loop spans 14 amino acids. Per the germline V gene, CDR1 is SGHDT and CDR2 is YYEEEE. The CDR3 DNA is TGTGCCAGCAGCTTGTACCATAGCAATCAGCCCCAGCATTTT. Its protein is CASSLYHSNQPQHF.

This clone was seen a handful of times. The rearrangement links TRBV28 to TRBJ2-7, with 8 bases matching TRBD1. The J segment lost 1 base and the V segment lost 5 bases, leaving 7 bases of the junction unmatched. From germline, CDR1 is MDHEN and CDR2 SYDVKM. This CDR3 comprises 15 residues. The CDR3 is CASSRNRGESYEQYF. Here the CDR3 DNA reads TGTGCCAGCAGTCGTAACAGGGGGGAATCCTACGAGCAGTACTTC.

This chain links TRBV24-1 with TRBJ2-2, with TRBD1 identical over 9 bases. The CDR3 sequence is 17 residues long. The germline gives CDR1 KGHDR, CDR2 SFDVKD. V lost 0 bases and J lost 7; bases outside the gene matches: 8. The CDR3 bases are TGTGCCACCAGTGATTTGCCGGACAGGGGAAGTGGCGGGGAGCTGTTTTTT. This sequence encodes CATSDLPDRGSGGELFF.

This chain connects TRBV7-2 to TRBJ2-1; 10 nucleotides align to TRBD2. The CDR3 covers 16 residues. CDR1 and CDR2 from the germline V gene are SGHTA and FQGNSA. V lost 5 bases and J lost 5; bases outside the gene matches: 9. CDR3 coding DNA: TGTGCCAGCAGCCCGACTATAGCGGGAGGCCACAATGAGCAGTTCTTC. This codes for CASSPTIAGGHNEQFF.

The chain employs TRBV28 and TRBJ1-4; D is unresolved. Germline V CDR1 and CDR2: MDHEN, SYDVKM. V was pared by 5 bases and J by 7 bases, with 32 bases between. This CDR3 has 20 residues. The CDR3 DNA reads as TGTGCCAGCAGTCCCAAGGGCCCTCGGAGGGTAATTGGGTTAGGTGAAAAACTGTTTTTT. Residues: CASSPKGPRRVIGLGEKLFF.

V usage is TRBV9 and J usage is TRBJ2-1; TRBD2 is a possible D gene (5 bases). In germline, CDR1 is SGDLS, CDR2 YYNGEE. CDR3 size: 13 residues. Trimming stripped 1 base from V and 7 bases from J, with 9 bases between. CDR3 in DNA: TGTGCCAGCAGCGTATTGGGAGAGAATGAGCAGTTCTTC. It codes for CASSVLGENEQFF.

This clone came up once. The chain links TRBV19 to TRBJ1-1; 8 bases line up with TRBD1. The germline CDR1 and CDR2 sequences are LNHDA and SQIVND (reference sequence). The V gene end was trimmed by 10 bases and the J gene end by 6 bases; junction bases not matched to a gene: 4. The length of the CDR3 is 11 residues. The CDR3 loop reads CATRTGSEAFF. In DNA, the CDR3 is TGTGCCACCCGGACAGGGTCTGAAGCTTTCTTT.

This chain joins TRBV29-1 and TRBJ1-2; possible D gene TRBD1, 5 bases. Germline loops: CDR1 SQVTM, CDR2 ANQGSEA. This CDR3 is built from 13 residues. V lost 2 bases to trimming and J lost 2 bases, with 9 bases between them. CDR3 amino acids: CSVESGENYGYTF. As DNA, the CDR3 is TGCAGCGTTGAATCGGGGGAGAACTATGGCTACACCTTC. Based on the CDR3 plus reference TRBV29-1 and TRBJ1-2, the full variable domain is SAVISQKPSRDICQRGTSLTIQCQVDSQVTMMFWYRQQPGQSLTLIATANQGSEATYESGFVIDKFPISRPNLTFSTLTVSNMSPEDSSIYLCSVESGENYGYTFGSGTRLTVV.

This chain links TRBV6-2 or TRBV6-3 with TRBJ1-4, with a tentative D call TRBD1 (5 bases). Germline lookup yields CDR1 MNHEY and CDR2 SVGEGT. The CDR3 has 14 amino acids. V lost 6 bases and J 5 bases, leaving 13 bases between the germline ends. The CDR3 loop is CASSPHGGNEKLFF. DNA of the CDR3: TGTGCCAGCAGCCCCCACGGGGGGAATGAAAAACTGTTTTTT.

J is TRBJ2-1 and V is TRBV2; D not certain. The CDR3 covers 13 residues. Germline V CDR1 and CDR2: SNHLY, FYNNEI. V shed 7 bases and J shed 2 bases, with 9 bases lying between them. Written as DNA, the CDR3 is TGTGCCAGCACCTTTTACGCCTACAATGAGCAGTTCTTC. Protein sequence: CASTFYAYNEQFF.